These 21 T cell receptor beta chains were all obtained from the same sample, sequenced in a study of CXCR3-negative and CXCR3-positive naive CD8 T cells. UMI-labeled 5' RACE yielded the TRB cDNA libraries. TCRdb re-called the 5' RACE reads; every CDR3 protein appears as one record, without DNA. Recorded for this sample: about 130,000 distinct CDR3 sequences. Sequenced input: naive CXCR3- CD8+ T cells from blood. Subset defined: CD45RO-CCR7+CD27+CD95- naive CD8+ T cells lacking CXCR3 (TNR3-). Receptor source: a human donor in good health. Some clones in this sample may be carry-over from other donors' samples.

The chain links TRBV20-1 to TRBJ1-5. CDR1 is DFQATT and CDR2 is SNEGSKA in the germline V gene (reference sequence). The CDR3 consists of 14 residues. The CDR3 spells CSARDPGFGQPQHF.

This chain connects TRBV4-1 to TRBJ2-7. The CDR3 extends over 15 amino acids. Germline CDR1 and CDR2: MGHRA and YSYEKL. CDR3 sequence: CASSQAGVGSYEQYF.

The chain links TRBV29-1 to TRBJ1-2; checking the TCRdb D call of TRBD1 is not possible without DNA. This CDR3 is 13 amino acids long. Germline V gene data show CDR1 as SQVTM and CDR2 as ANQGSEA. The chain's CDR3 is CSVEFGQDYGYTF.

The V call is TRBV6-5, the J call TRBJ1-5; TCRdb gives TRBD1 as the D gene, but with no DNA this cannot be confirmed. Germline loops: CDR1 MNHEY, CDR2 SVGAGI. There are 14 residues in the CDR3. The CDR3 loop is CASSPGQGGQPQHF.

The chain recombines TRBV12-3 or TRBV12-4 with TRBJ2-7. The CDR3 consists of 14 residues. This chain's CDR3 is CASSLVALPYEQYF.

The CDR3 protein is CASSAREGGNNEQFF. The chain couples TRBV12-3 or TRBV12-4 to TRBJ2-1; TCRdb indicates TRBD2, and absent DNA this call remains unverified. The CDR3 is 15 amino acids.

The V and J genes are TRBV7-9 and TRBJ1-1; lacking DNA, the TRBD1 call made by TCRdb goes unchecked. The CDR3 has 14 amino acids. Looked up from germline, CDR1 is SEHNR and CDR2 is FQNEAQ (reference sequence). Here the CDR3 reads CASSLSTGGTEAFF.

The chain recombines TRBV29-1 with TRBJ2-5; TCRdb indicates TRBD1, and absent DNA this call remains unverified. CDR1 is SQVTM, CDR2 ANQGSEA, per germline. This CDR3 has 17 amino acids. CDR3 region: CSVEDSPGQGAWETQYF.

The V gene is TRBV29-1, the J gene TRBJ2-1; the D call of TRBD2 rests on TCRdb alone, since no DNA is present to check it. CDR1 and CDR2 (germline): SQVTM, ANQGSEA. This CDR3 contains 15 residues. The CDR3 protein is CSVELAGGWYNEQFF.

V usage is TRBV7-6 and J usage is TRBJ2-7. Germline loops: CDR1 SGHVS, CDR2 FNYEAQ. The CDR3 runs to 13 residues. CDR3 residues: CASSDTSSYEQYF. Based on the CDR3 plus reference TRBV7-6 and TRBJ2-7, the full variable domain is GAGVSQSPRYKVTKRGQDVALRCDPISGHVSLYWYRQALGQGPEFLTYFNYEAQQDKSGLPNDRFSAERPEGSISTLTIQRTEQRDSAMYRCASSDTSSYEQYFGPGTRLTVT.

The chain couples TRBV27 to TRBJ1-1; TCRdb's D gene call, TRBD1, goes unchecked for lack of DNA. Germline CDR1 and CDR2: MNHEY and SMNVEV (reference sequence). The CDR3 is 15 amino acids. CDR3 sequence reads: CASSLWGGSNTEAFF.

The genes are TRBV12-3 or TRBV12-4 and TRBJ2-2; TCRdb returns TRBD1, unconfirmable since there is no DNA. The CDR3 loop spans 15 amino acids. The CDR3 loop reads CASNPDRGHTGELFF.

The chain carries TRBV6-2 or TRBV6-3 and TRBJ1-1; TCRdb's D call, TRBD1, is unchecked because there is no DNA. The CDR3 totals 15 residues. Germline V gene data show CDR1 as MNHEY and CDR2 as SVGEGT. The CDR3 sequence: CASSRRGRMNTEAFF.

The rearrangement joins TRBV12-3 or TRBV12-4 to TRBJ1-6; the D call from TCRdb, TRBD1, cannot be confirmed without DNA. The CDR3 totals 14 residues. CDR3 amino acids: CASSFGQGTAPLHF.

This chain joins TRBV4-3 and TRBJ2-1. Germline CDR1 and CDR2: LGHNA and YSLEER. CDR3 size: 14 residues. The CDR3 loop is CASSQDSVYNEQFF.

The chain joins TRBV28 to TRBJ1-1. CDR1 and CDR2 (germline): MDHEN, SYDVKM. This CDR3 spans 14 amino acids. Here the CDR3 reads CASSQVGVNTEAFF.

This rearrangement joins TRBV20-1 to TRBJ2-1; TCRdb lists TRBD1, though no DNA is available to test this call. The CDR3 runs 14 residues. Per the germline V gene, CDR1 is DFQATT and CDR2 is SNEGSKA (reference sequence). The CDR3 region is CSAGSPYSYNEQFF.

The J gene is TRBJ2-7, the V gene TRBV7-9; the TCRdb D gene call, TRBD2, has no DNA to confirm it. This CDR3 is 15 amino acids long. Germline V gene sequence: CDR1 SEHNR, CDR2 FQNEAQ (reference sequence). The CDR3 sequence: CASSLGLADSYEQYF.

The chain has TRBV7-6 and TRBJ2-1. In germline, CDR1 is SGHVS, CDR2 FNYEAQ. This CDR3 is 11 amino acids long. CDR3 sequence: CASSSGREQFF.

The chain combines TRBV12-3 or TRBV12-4 with TRBJ2-6; TCRdb's D call, TRBD2, is unchecked because there is no DNA. The CDR3 extends over 15 amino acids. The CDR3: CASREGGSGANVLTF.

This chain connects TRBV7-3 to TRBJ2-1. Germline V CDR1 and CDR2: SGHTA, FQGTGA. The CDR3 is made up of 13 amino acids. The chain's CDR3 is CASSLGVAAEQFF. The whole variable domain, remainder taken from reference TRBV7-3 and TRBJ2-1, is GAGVSQTPSNKVTEKGKYVELRCDPISGHTALYWYRQSLGQGPEFLIYFQGTGAADDSGLPNDRFFAVRPEGSVSTLKIQRTERGDSAVYLCASSLGVAAEQFFGPGTRLTVL.